This is a list of T cell receptor beta chains from one sample in a study of T cell responses to AZD1222 COVID-19 vaccine. The table came from immunoSEQ multiplex PCR; TCRdb's copy has only in-frame clones and leaves some out. The repertoire holds around 160,000 clones, with 80% to 95% as singletons. The source material was peripheral blood, sampled on day 0 of MenACWY control vaccination. These receptors all come from an adult in good health. CDR3s include the opening cysteine and the closing phenylalanine or tryptophan. Each record gives: clone size, V gene, D gene, J gene, CDR3 DNA, CDR3 protein. The D gene is left open where the match is weak. Expanded clones are given a class, and other clones once, few, many or no size at all.

size: once
V: TRBV27
D: NA
J: TRBJ1-3
DNA: TGTGCCAGCAGTTTATACCCTGGGGGTTCTGGAAACACCATATATTTT
CDR3: CASSLYPGGSGNTIYF

size: NA
V: TRBV28
D: NA
J: TRBJ1-4
DNA: TGTGCCAGCAAGAGGGGTAGGGATGAAAAACTGTTTTTT
CDR3: CASKRGRDEKLFF

size: NA
V: TRBV5-1
D: TRBD1
J: TRBJ1-1
DNA: TGCGCCAGCAGCTCCTCGCCGGGACAGCCGAGGGGACCTCGCACTGAAGCTTTCTTT
CDR3: CASSSSPGQPRGPRTEAFF

size: NA
V: TRBV18
D: NA
J: TRBJ2-7
DNA: TGTGCCAGCTCATCCGTTGAGGGCTCCTACGAGCAGTACTTC
CDR3: CASSSVEGSYEQYF

size: NA
V: TRBV5-1
D: NA
J: TRBJ1-3
DNA: TGCGCCAGCAGCTTGGGCCGAGGGGGAAACACCATATATTTT
CDR3: CASSLGRGGNTIYF

size: once
V: TRBV9
D: NA
J: TRBJ1-5
DNA: TGTGCCAGCAGCCCCCGGGTGAGGGGACCTTTGAATTTT
CDR3: CASSPRVRGPLNF

size: NA
V: TRBV27
D: NA
J: TRBJ2-6
DNA: TGTGCCAGCAGTTCCTTCGGGCCCCTCGGGGCCAACGTCCTGACTTTC
CDR3: CASSSFGPLGANVLTF

size: NA
V: TRBV9
D: NA
J: TRBJ1-1
DNA: TGTGCCAGCAGCGTCGAGGGGATGAACACTGAAGCTTTCTTT
CDR3: CASSVEGMNTEAFF

size: NA
V: TRBV4-1
D: TRBD1
J: TRBJ2-7
DNA: TGCGCCAGCAGCGCCCCCGGGACAGCCTCCTACGAGCAGTACTTC
CDR3: CASSAPGTASYEQYF

size: NA
V: TRBV7-2
D: NA
J: TRBJ2-7
DNA: TGTGCCAGCACAGGTTTACCCTACGAGCAGTACTTC
CDR3: CASTGLPYEQYF

size: NA
V: TRBV28
D: TRBD1
J: TRBJ1-5
DNA: TGTGCCAGCAGTTCTCGGGACAGGGAAGGGAACCAGCATTTT
CDR3: CASSSRDREGNQHF

size: once
V: TRBV12-3/TRBV12-4
D: TRBD2
J: TRBJ2-3
DNA: TGTGCCAGCAGGGGACTAGCGTCAGATACGCAGTATTTT
CDR3: CASRGLASDTQYF

size: NA
V: TRBV6-5
D: NA
J: TRBJ1-1
DNA: TGTGCCAGCAGTTACCGACCGAGCACTGAAGCTTTCTTT
CDR3: CASSYRPSTEAFF

size: NA
V: TRBV5-1
D: NA
J: TRBJ2-5
DNA: TGCGCCAGCAGCTTGGGGTTTAAACAGGGACCCGAGACCCAGTACTTC
CDR3: CASSLGFKQGPETQYF

size: NA
V: TRBV6-1
D: NA
J: TRBJ1-1
DNA: TGTGCCAGCCTTTTGGGCCTGAACACTGAAGCTTTCTTT
CDR3: CASLLGLNTEAFF

size: once
V: TRBV5-5
D: TRBD1
J: TRBJ2-7
DNA: TGTGCCAGCAGCTTCCTTCAAGGACAGGGGTCCCACGAGCAGTACTTC
CDR3: CASSFLQGQGSHEQYF

size: NA
V: TRBV3-1/TRBV3-2
D: NA
J: TRBJ1-4
DNA: TGTGCCAGCAGCTCCCGCCTCGATGAAAAACTGTTTTTT
CDR3: CASSSRLDEKLFF

size: NA
V: TRBV12-3/TRBV12-4
D: NA
J: TRBJ2-3
DNA: TGTGCCAGCAGTTTCACAGATACGCAGTATTTT
CDR3: CASSFTDTQYF

size: NA
V: TRBV18
D: NA
J: TRBJ1-1
DNA: TGTGCCAGCTCACTACGCGGAGGCAGGAACACTGAAGCTTTCTTT
CDR3: CASSLRGGRNTEAFF

size: NA
V: TRBV19
D: NA
J: TRBJ2-7
DNA: TGTGCCAGTAGTCAGCGGGCTGGCTACGAGCAGTACTTC
CDR3: CASSQRAGYEQYF

size: once
V: TRBV5-5
D: TRBD1
J: TRBJ2-7
DNA: TGTGCCAGCAGCCGGGACAGGATAAACTACGAGCAGTACTTC
CDR3: CASSRDRINYEQYF

size: NA
V: TRBV18
D: TRBD1
J: TRBJ1-4
DNA: TGTGCCAGCTCACCCATGGGGACAGGGTATGAAAAACTGTTTTTT
CDR3: CASSPMGTGYEKLFF

size: once
V: TRBV5-4
D: NA
J: TRBJ2-2
DNA: TGTGCCAGCAGCCCTGGAGGGGGCGGGACCGGGGAGCTGTTTTTT
CDR3: CASSPGGGGTGELFF

size: NA
V: TRBV18
D: TRBD2
J: TRBJ2-3
DNA: TGTGCCAGCTCACTCTCCCGGGGGGGCGGAACAGATACGCAGTATTTT
CDR3: CASSLSRGGGTDTQYF

size: NA
V: TRBV18
D: NA
J: TRBJ2-2
DNA: TGTGCCAGCTCACCTAACCTGCTAGAGAACACCGGGGAGCTGTTTTTT
CDR3: CASSPNLLENTGELFF

size: NA
V: TRBV5-1
D: TRBD2
J: TRBJ2-7
DNA: TGCGCCAGCAGCTTAGTTAGCGGGAGCTCCTACGAGCAGTACTTC
CDR3: CASSLVSGSSYEQYF

size: NA
V: TRBV7-9
D: NA
J: TRBJ2-7
DNA: TGTGCCAGCAGCTTCCTAGGCAACTCCTACGAGCAGTACTTC
CDR3: CASSFLGNSYEQYF

size: NA
V: TRBV28
D: NA
J: TRBJ2-7
DNA: TGTGCCAGCAGGGAGGGGGGGGACTCCTACGAGCAGTACTTC
CDR3: CASREGGDSYEQYF

size: NA
V: TRBV7-2
D: NA
J: TRBJ2-7
DNA: TGTGCCAGCAGCCCAGGGGGGGGTTTCTACGAGCAGTACTTC
CDR3: CASSPGGGFYEQYF

size: NA
V: TRBV7-3
D: NA
J: TRBJ2-6
DNA: TGTGCCAGCAGCCCGTCGGGTGAATCTGGGGCCAACGTCCTGACTTTC
CDR3: CASSPSGESGANVLTF

size: NA
V: TRBV2
D: NA
J: TRBJ1-5
DNA: TGTGCCAGCAGGGGCCAGGTTAATCAGCCCCAGCATTTT
CDR3: CASRGQVNQPQHF

size: NA
V: TRBV29-1
D: NA
J: TRBJ2-7
DNA: TGCAGCGTTGAAGTAAGCAGGGGAGGGTACGAGCAGTACTTC
CDR3: CSVEVSRGGYEQYF

size: NA
V: TRBV5-1
D: NA
J: TRBJ2-5
DNA: TGCGCCAGCAGCCCTGGGGGTAGGGAGGAGACCCAGTACTTC
CDR3: CASSPGGREETQYF

size: NA
V: TRBV6-5
D: NA
J: TRBJ1-6
DNA: TGTGCCAGCAACACAATCAATTCACCCCTCCACTTT
CDR3: CASNTINSPLHF

size: NA
V: TRBV11-2
D: TRBD2
J: TRBJ2-1
DNA: TGTGCCAGCAGCCTTAGCGGGGGCCTGAATGAGCAGTTCTTC
CDR3: CASSLSGGLNEQFF

size: NA
V: TRBV7-9
D: TRBD1
J: TRBJ1-4
DNA: TGTGCCAGCAGCCCATTTGGGGTAGGGTGGGACAGTGAAAAACTGTTTTTT
CDR3: CASSPFGVGWDSEKLFF

size: NA
V: TRBV5-1
D: NA
J: TRBJ1-3
DNA: TGCGCCAGCTCCGTGGGGCATAACGAGGGTGGAAACACCATATATTTT
CDR3: CASSVGHNEGGNTIYF

size: once
V: TRBV10-3
D: TRBD1
J: TRBJ2-6
DNA: TGTGCCATCAGACGAGGACAGGGGGGTGGGGCCAACGTCCTGACTTTC
CDR3: CAIRRGQGGGANVLTF

size: NA
V: TRBV9
D: NA
J: TRBJ2-3
DNA: TGTGCCAGCAGCGTAGGTGGGGCCCCTAGCACAGATACGCAGTATTTT
CDR3: CASSVGGAPSTDTQYF

size: NA
V: TRBV11-3
D: TRBD1
J: TRBJ1-3
DNA: TGTGCCAACAGCCCGGGACAGGATAACACCATATATTTT
CDR3: CANSPGQDNTIYF

size: NA
V: TRBV30
D: NA
J: TRBJ1-6
DNA: TGTGCCTGGAGCCTGTCCCGAATTTCACCCCTCCACTTT
CDR3: CAWSLSRISPLHF

size: NA
V: TRBV29-1
D: NA
J: TRBJ1-1
DNA: TGCAGCGTTGTCCCCGCCCGGAACACTGAAGCTTTCTTT
CDR3: CSVVPARNTEAFF

size: NA
V: TRBV18
D: NA
J: TRBJ1-3
DNA: TGTGCCAGCTCGCCCCTTTCGGAGGGCTCTGGAAACACCATATATTTT
CDR3: CASSPLSEGSGNTIYF

size: NA
V: TRBV7-9
D: TRBD1
J: TRBJ1-1
DNA: TGTGCCAGCAGCCCAGGACAGGGTTGGACTGAAGCTTTCTTT
CDR3: CASSPGQGWTEAFF

size: NA
V: TRBV19
D: NA
J: TRBJ1-5
DNA: TGTGCCAGTAGGTCGGTAGAGGGGAACAATCAGCCCCAGCATTTT
CDR3: CASRSVEGNNQPQHF

size: NA
V: TRBV19
D: NA
J: TRBJ1-5
DNA: TGTGCCAGTAGTAAGGCAGATGGTCAGCCCCAGCATTTT
CDR3: CASSKADGQPQHF

size: once
V: TRBV28
D: TRBD1
J: TRBJ1-4
DNA: TGTGCCAGCAGTGGGGGACAGGGCCGCGGGGCAACTAATGAAAAACTGTTTTTT
CDR3: CASSGGQGRGATNEKLFF

size: NA
V: TRBV2
D: NA
J: TRBJ1-5
DNA: TGTGCCAGCAGCCCTGCCGGGCGGGATCAGCCCCAGCATTTT
CDR3: CASSPAGRDQPQHF